This T cell receptor beta chain was identified during a study of T cell repertoires in cytomegalovirus infection. Study information: Well-studied HLA-B-restricted epitopes and recently identified HLA-C-restricted epitopes of CMV were both used in the study. From public TCR beta signatures came an indication of both CMV infection and matching HLA type.

This clonotype was counted a few times. No antigen is known for it. TCRdb ran MiXCR on the reads and lists one entry per CDR3 protein. This table holds 110,000 or so distinct CDR3 sequences, about 33% found once. Germline V lookup: CDR1 SEHNR, CDR2 FQNEAQ (reference sequence). CDR3 length: 14 amino acids. With 5 bases clipped from V and 5 bases from J, the junction kept 6 bases outside the gene matches. Findings of the study overall: The response measured ex vivo was dominated by TCR beta clonotypes (HLA-C-restricted and CMV-specific). Summed frequency of public TCR beta families distinguished CMV carriers with the relevant HLA.

The clonotype comes from a human donor in good health (CMV status not recorded). Some clones in this sample may be carry-over from other donors' samples. The sequencing used CD8+ T cells from cultured PBMCs, collected from culture after CMV antigen stimulation. The chain links TRBV7-9 to TRBJ1-1; 9 bases map to TRBD1. CDR3 nucleotides: TGTGCCAGCAGCCAGGACAGGGGCTGGACTGAAGCTTTCTTT. It translates to CASSQDRGWTEAFF.